This is a list of T cell receptor beta chains from one sample in a study of cytomegalovirus exposure and HLA in healthy donors. Sequenced by immunoSEQ multiplex PCR; TCRdb stores in-frame clones only, minus some. Here the sample spans roughly 120,000 clones, around two thirds being singletons. The specimen was PBMCs. All receptors come from a woman aged 35 to 49 in good health and CMV-seropositive. The CDR3 runs from the conserved cysteine through the conserved F or W. Fields, in order: V gene, CDR3 length, D gene, J gene, clone size, CDR3 DNA, CDR3 protein. A D gene is named only where the DNA matches it firmly. Some rows have no size entry. The others give once, few or many, or a class for an expanded clone.

TRBV6-5	15	NA	TRBJ1-2	once	TGTGCCAGCAGTTACTCGTCGAACACCCTCCATGGCTACACCTTC	CASSYSSNTLHGYTF
TRBV5-6	16	NA	TRBJ2-7	NA	TGTGCCAGCAGCCACCGAGGTGGACTGGGCCGGTACGAGCAGTACTTC	CASSHRGGLGRYEQYF
TRBV11-2	16	NA	TRBJ2-2	NA	TGTGCCAGCAGCTTAGTCCCGGGGGCGAACACCGGGGAGCTGTTTTTT	CASSLVPGANTGELFF
TRBV18	13	NA	TRBJ1-4	few	TGTGCCAGCTCACGGGGGGTTAATGAAAAACTGTTTTTT	CASSRGVNEKLFF
TRBV5-4	15	NA	TRBJ2-1	NA	TGTGCCAGCAGCGCGGCGGGGAAGTCCTACAATGAGCAGTTCTTC	CASSAAGKSYNEQFF
TRBV6-5	13	NA	TRBJ1-2	NA	TGTGCCAGCAGGAACGGACTAACCTATGGCTACACCTTC	CASRNGLTYGYTF
TRBV7-6	15	NA	TRBJ2-2	NA	TGTGCCAGCAGCGTAAGGTTTCAGGGGACCGGGGAGCTGTTTTTT	CASSVRFQGTGELFF
TRBV7-9	15	NA	TRBJ1-1	few	TGTGCCAGCAGCCCGGCCTGGGACTCGAACACTGAAGCTTTCTTT	CASSPAWDSNTEAFF
TRBV5-5	15	TRBD1	TRBJ2-7	NA	TGTGCCAGCAGCCCGGACAGGGTCGGACTATACGAGCAGTACTTC	CASSPDRVGLYEQYF
TRBV19	16	TRBD2	TRBJ2-1	few	TGTGCCAGTAGTATAGTAGCGGGAAAGCGGTCCAATGAGCAGTTCTTC	CASSIVAGKRSNEQFF
TRBV7-9	13	NA	TRBJ2-5	NA	TGTGCCAGCAGCTCCAGATCCCAAGAGACCCAGTACTTC	CASSSRSQETQYF
TRBV19	14	TRBD1	TRBJ1-5	NA	TGTGCCAGTAGCACAGGGGTTTTTGGTCAGCCCCAGCATTTT	CASSTGVFGQPQHF
TRBV9	14	NA	TRBJ1-5	NA	TGTGCCAGCAGCGTAGGGGCCAGCAATCAGCCCCAGCATTTT	CASSVGASNQPQHF
TRBV19	15	TRBD1	TRBJ2-3	NA	TGTGCCAGTAGCACATACAGGGGGCGGGCAGATACGCAGTATTTT	CASSTYRGRADTQYF
TRBV7-9	14	TRBD1	TRBJ2-1	NA	TGTGCCAGCAGCTTAGCGGACAGGGCCAATGAGCAGTTCTTC	CASSLADRANEQFF
TRBV7-6	17	TRBD2	TRBJ2-1	NA	TGTGCCAGCAGCCCCCACAGCCGACTAGCGGGCTACAATGAGCAGTTCTTC	CASSPHSRLAGYNEQFF
TRBV4-1	11	NA	TRBJ2-5	NA	TGCGCCAGTACCCAAGCGTCGACCCAGTACTTC	CASTQASTQYF
TRBV5-1	14	TRBD2	TRBJ2-1	NA	TGCGCCAGCAGCTTGACGGGACTAGCGTATGAGCAGTTCTTC	CASSLTGLAYEQFF
TRBV29-1	13	TRBD1	TRBJ2-7	once	TGCAGCGTTGAGGTGCAGGGACAGCACGAGCAGTACTTC	CSVEVQGQHEQYF
TRBV5-5	14	NA	TRBJ2-7	NA	TGTGCCAGCAGCTTGCTCCAGGGTGCCTACGAGCAGTACTTC	CASSLLQGAYEQYF
TRBV7-2	13	NA	TRBJ2-3	few	TGTGCCAGCAACCAGGGGAATAAAGATACGCAGTATTTT	CASNQGNKDTQYF
TRBV6-1	15	NA	TRBJ1-4	NA	TGTGCCAGCAGTGGGTTGGGGGACACGGGGGAAAAACTGTTTTTT	CASSGLGDTGEKLFF
TRBV7-2	17	NA	TRBJ2-2	NA	TGTGCCAGCAGCTTAGACTCGGAGGGGAGCGTGACCGGGGAGCTGTTTTTT	CASSLDSEGSVTGELFF
TRBV25-1	14	NA	TRBJ1-1	NA	TGTGCCAGCAGTGAAGTCGGGTGGAACACTGAAGCTTTCTTT	CASSEVGWNTEAFF
TRBV18	14	NA	TRBJ1-1	NA	TGTGCCAGCTCACCGGGGGGGGATAACACTGAAGCTTTCTTT	CASSPGGDNTEAFF
TRBV6-6	14	NA	TRBJ2-5	once	TGTGCCAGCAGCAGTGCCGGGTCCCAAGAGACCCAGTACTTC	CASSSAGSQETQYF
TRBV5-1	15	TRBD1	TRBJ2-1	few	TGCGCCAGCAGCTCATTAACCACAGGGGGCGATGAGCAGTTCTTC	CASSSLTTGGDEQFF
TRBV30	13	NA	TRBJ1-2	NA	TGTGCCTGGAGATCACAGTTTAACTATGGCTACACCTTC	CAWRSQFNYGYTF
TRBV13	16	TRBD2	TRBJ2-1	once	TGTGCCAGCAGCTTAGGGGTAGCGGGAGTAATGAATGAGCAGTTCTTC	CASSLGVAGVMNEQFF
TRBV28	15	NA	TRBJ1-5	NA	TGTGCCATCCCGGGGGGCGGGGGGAGCAATCAGCCCCAGCATTTT	CAIPGGGGSNQPQHF
TRBV6-5	16	NA	TRBJ2-7	once	TGTGCCAGCAGTTACTCGCACGGGAGAGCCGCCTACGAGCAGTACTTC	CASSYSHGRAAYEQYF
TRBV21-1	15	NA	TRBJ2-2	few	TGTGCCAGCAGCAAACTGGAGGGGTACACCGGGGAGCTGTTTTTT	CASSKLEGYTGELFF
TRBV19	21	TRBD2	TRBJ2-2	NA	TGTGCCAGTAGTTTCTTCGCGCCGACTAGCGGGAGGGCCTTATACACCGGGGAGCTGTTTTTT	CASSFFAPTSGRALYTGELFF
TRBV19	16	TRBD2	TRBJ2-1	NA	TGTGCCAGTAGTATGGGAGTAGCGGGCCCGCCCGGTGAGCAGTTCTTC	CASSMGVAGPPGEQFF
TRBV7-9	15	TRBD2	TRBJ2-7	NA	TGTGCCAGCAGTTCAACGACTAGCGTCTTCTACGAGCAGTACTTC	CASSSTTSVFYEQYF
TRBV4-2	15	NA	TRBJ1-2	NA	TGTGCCAGCACCCCCCGAGAAGGCGGGAACTATGGCTACACCTTC	CASTPREGGNYGYTF
TRBV29-1	15	TRBD1	TRBJ1-1	NA	TGCAGCGTTGAAGATTTCAGGGGGCCGAACACTGAAGCTTTCTTT	CSVEDFRGPNTEAFF
TRBV4-1	14	TRBD1	TRBJ2-1	NA	TGCGCCAGCAGCCACGTTACAGGGGGCACTGAGCAGTTCTTC	CASSHVTGGTEQFF
TRBV18	16	TRBD1	TRBJ1-1	NA	TGTGCCAGCTCACCGGGACAGGGGCGATTGAACACTGAAGCTTTCTTT	CASSPGQGRLNTEAFF
TRBV27	16	TRBD1	TRBJ2-7	NA	TGTGCCAGCAGTTTCATCACGGACAGGGGAGGATACGAGCAGTACTTC	CASSFITDRGGYEQYF
TRBV29-1	14	NA	TRBJ2-7	once	TGCAGCGCCGCTGACAGGTCAGGCGCCTACGAGCAGTACTTC	CSAADRSGAYEQYF
TRBV19	16	NA	TRBJ1-1	NA	TGTGCCAGTAGTACCCCTACCCCGGGGGAGAACACTGAAGCTTTCTTT	CASSTPTPGENTEAFF
TRBV9	14	NA	TRBJ2-7	NA	TGTGCCAGCAGCGTATCGGCCAGGGCCTACGAGCAGTACTTC	CASSVSARAYEQYF
TRBV7-9	12	NA	TRBJ1-1	NA	TGTGCCAGCAGGGGGGGGAACACTGAAGCTTTCTTT	CASRGGNTEAFF
TRBV14	12	TRBD1	TRBJ2-7	NA	TGTGCCAGCAGCCCGACAGGGTACGAGCAGTACTTC	CASSPTGYEQYF
TRBV27	15	TRBD2	TRBJ2-1	NA	TGTGCCAGCAGTCTTAGCCCGGGACTAGGTGGTGAGCAGTTCTTC	CASSLSPGLGGEQFF
TRBV6-6	12	NA	TRBJ1-5	few	TGTGCCAGCAGGAGCACCAATCAGCCCCAGCATTTT	CASRSTNQPQHF
TRBV5-1	15	NA	TRBJ2-3	NA	TGCGCCAGCAGCTTGGAGGCGGGGATCACAGATACGCAGTATTTT	CASSLEAGITDTQYF
TRBV30	14	TRBD2	TRBJ2-7	few	TGTGCCTGGCAAGCGGGAGTCGGGACCTACGAGCAGTACTTC	CAWQAGVGTYEQYF